This TCR beta chain appears in the sequencing data of a study of T cell changes during pregnancy in multiple sclerosis. The protocol was immunoSEQ multiplex PCR, while the TCRdb copy is restricted to in-frame clones and leaves out a portion. The sample has 50,000 to 60,000 clones, approximately 90% seen once. This CDR3 spans 15 amino acids. Trimming took 6 bases from V and 3 from J; bases not matched to a gene: 10. Germline-derived CDR1 and CDR2 are SNHLY and FYNNEI. The sequence came from a female donor in good health, enrolled as a control in a pregnancy study. J is TRBJ2-7 and V is TRBV2; TRBD2 aligns across 8 bases. The material sequenced was peripheral blood, taken in the first trimester of pregnancy. The CDR3 DNA reads as TGTGCCAGCAGCACGCCACTAGCGGCCAACTACGAGCAGTACTTC. Translation gives CASSTPLAANYEQYF. The whole variable domain, remainder taken from reference TRBV2 and TRBJ2-7, is EPEVTQTPSHQVTQMGQEVILRCVPISNHLYFYWYRQILGQKVEFLVSFYNNEISEKSEIFDDQFSVERPDGSNFTLKIRSTKLEDSAMYFCASSTPLAANYEQYFGPGTRLTVT.